These T cell receptor beta chains were read from a single sample in a study of cytomegalovirus exposure and HLA in healthy donors. Here immunoSEQ multiplex PCR was the method, and the copy in TCRdb shows in-frame clones only, minus some. Of 90,000 to 130,000 clones listed, 78% are singletons. Material for sequencing was PBMCs. The receptors were sampled from a woman aged 30 to 39 in good health and CMV-seronegative. CDR3s leave out the opening cysteine and the closing phenylalanine or tryptophan. A row's size may be missing; if present it is once, few, many or a size class.

v_gene	abundance	j_gene	CDR3aa
TRBV11-2	.	TRBJ2-3	ASSLGGRGEDTQY
TRBV7-3	few	TRBJ2-2	ASSSLWHDGSGGDNTGELF
TRBV4-1	.	TRBJ2-1	ASSQLTSGSRNEQF
TRBV21-1	.	TRBJ1-4	ASRGTASQLGEKLF
TRBV7-2	.	TRBJ1-6	ASSGTEASPLH
TRBV6-5	.	TRBJ1-1	ASRTTGNTEAF
TRBV7-2	few	TRBJ2-6	ASSLYGQGSGANVLT
TRBV10-3	.	TRBJ1-1	AISGTGGAFAEAF
TRBV28	.	TRBJ1-1	ASSVNSHRLNTEAF
TRBV7-9	.	TRBJ2-5	ASSSGLAGQETQY
TRBV7-6	.	TRBJ1-4	ASSLALGTGGRGEKLF
TRBV7-9	.	TRBJ1-2	ASSLGQGNYGYT
TRBV10-2	.	TRBJ2-5	ASSGGGLAVRETQY
TRBV10-3	.	TRBJ1-3	AISTHRGGNSGNTIY
TRBV7-9	.	TRBJ1-6	ASSSGTGASPLH
TRBV19	.	TRBJ2-7	ASSIGTSYEQY
TRBV10-3	few	TRBJ1-2	AIGSLGNGYT